The 10 T cell receptor beta chains listed next were all sequenced from one sample in a study of Graves' ophthalmopathy and Graves' hyperthyroidism (dated by TCRdb to between 2017 and 2018). The sample was run on an Illumina HiSeq 2000. For repertoire sequencing, TCR beta CDR3 regions were amplified from RNA transcripts. A first-round RT-PCR used HTBI primers with the Qiagen OneStep RT-PCR kit, followed by a second-round multiplex PCR, size selection and purification. TCRdb applied fastp at Q25 and MiXCR to the public reads, then kept only in-frame beta chains. One record per CDR3 amino acid sequence lists the most common genes and DNA. In all, the sample holds hundreds of thousands of distinct CDR3 sequences, and 20% to 25% of those were seen once. About 6.6% of the sample is taken by the ten largest. What was sequenced was peripheral blood. The receptors come from a woman aged 18-29 years with stable Graves' hyperthyroidism. Some clones in this sample may be carry-over from other donors' samples. Donor details come from another sample of the same person, matched by shared clones.

The count of this clonotype is one. The chain combines TRBV7-8 with TRBJ1-5, with unresolved D. Per the germline V gene, CDR1 is SGHVS and CDR2 is FQNEAQ. This CDR3 spans 13 amino acids. V lost 1 base, J lost 9 bases, and 10 bases lay in between. The DNA of the CDR3 is TGTGCCAGCAGCTTAGGCAGTCTACGGCCCCAGCATTTT. It codes for CASSLGSLRPQHF.

The gene calls are TRBV12-3 or TRBV12-4 and TRBJ2-7; tentative D call: TRBD2 (6 bases). This CDR3 has 12 residues. Trimming left V 7 bases short and J 5 bases short, with 12 bases between. The CDR3 DNA reads as TGTGCCAGCAAGGGCAGGGAGGACGAGCAGTACTTC. Residues: CASKGREDEQYF.

This clonotype was observed at least ten times. The chain has TRBV6-2 or TRBV6-3 and TRBJ2-2, with 9 positions matching TRBD2. From germline, CDR1 is MNHEY and CDR2 SVGEGT. V lost 0 bases and J lost 3; bases outside the gene matches: 11. This CDR3 contains 19 residues. CDR3: CASSYSMSASGKYTGELFF. As DNA, the CDR3 is TGTGCCAGCAGTTACTCGATGTCAGCTAGCGGGAAGTACACCGGGGAGCTGTTTTTT.

This clonotype has just a few counts. V gene TRBV9 combines with J gene TRBJ2-7; 13 bases are shared with TRBD2. CDR1 and CDR2 from the germline V gene are SGDLS and YYNGEE. Unmatched junction bases numbered 7, after V lost 3 bases and J lost 4 bases. This CDR3 is built from 16 residues. The CDR3 nucleotides are TGTGCCAGCAGCGCGAGTGGGACTAGCGGGAAATACGAGCAGTACTTC. It codes for CASSASGTSGKYEQYF.

This sequence joins TRBV6-2 or TRBV6-3 and TRBJ1-1; D not resolved. This CDR3 has 16 amino acids. Germline V gene sequence: CDR1 MNHEY, CDR2 SVGEGT. V lost 6 bases and J 6 bases, leaving 23 bases between the germline ends. CDR3 residues: CASSQAEGGGRAEAFF. CDR3 coding DNA: TGTGCCAGCAGCCAAGCTGAGGGTGGAGGGAGGGCTGAAGCTTTCTTT.

This clonotype has a count of ten or more. V is TRBV7-2 and J is TRBJ2-7, with 7 bases matching TRBD1. Germline CDR1 is SGHTA and CDR2 is FQGNSA. CDR3 length: 14 residues. Germline trimming cut 5 bases from V and 0 bases from J; bases unmatched to any gene: 4. The CDR3 is CASSVDRVSYEQYF. In DNA form, the CDR3 reads TGTGCCAGCAGCGTCGACAGGGTCTCCTACGAGCAGTACTTC.

This clonotype was seen ten or more times. The chain has TRBV7-2 and TRBJ2-4; D uncertain. The CDR3 is 15 amino acids. Germline CDR1 and CDR2: SGHTA and FQGNSA. Trimming shortened V by 0 bases and J by 0 bases, and 6 bases separated the two germline ends. The CDR3 DNA follows: TGTGCCAGCAGCTTAGCCGCGACAGCCAAAAACATTCAGTACTTC. Translated: CASSLAATAKNIQYF.

The V and J genes are TRBV12-3 or TRBV12-4 and TRBJ2-7; either TRBD1 or TRBD2 may supply D (5 bases each). Trimming took 2 bases from V and 2 from J, leaving 16 bases between them. The length of the CDR3 is 16 residues. DNA for the CDR3: TGTGCCAGCAGTTTATTTATTAGGGGACCTACCTACGAGCAGTACTTC. Translated: CASSLFIRGPTYEQYF.

This rearrangement joins TRBV6-2 or TRBV6-3 to TRBJ1-1, with D possibly matching TRBD1 (6 bases). V shed 5 bases and J shed 1 base, with 17 bases lying between them. The CDR3 totals 16 residues. Looked up from germline, CDR1 is MNHEY and CDR2 is SVGEGT. CDR3 residues: CASSMIQGFGNTEAFF. For the CDR3, the DNA is TGTGCCAGCAGTATGATACAGGGATTTGGGAACACTGAAGCTTTCTTT.

This clonotype was detected many times. The chain couples TRBV30 to TRBJ2-5, with TRBD1 as a possible D gene (5 bases). The CDR3 has 13 residues. The ends were cut back, 1 base at V and 5 bases at J, with 11 bases in the middle. CDR1 and CDR2 from the germline V gene are GTSNPN and SVGIG (reference sequence). Here the CDR3 reads CAWSDGARETQYF. DNA of the CDR3: TGTGCCTGGAGTGATGGGGCGCGGGAGACCCAGTACTTC.